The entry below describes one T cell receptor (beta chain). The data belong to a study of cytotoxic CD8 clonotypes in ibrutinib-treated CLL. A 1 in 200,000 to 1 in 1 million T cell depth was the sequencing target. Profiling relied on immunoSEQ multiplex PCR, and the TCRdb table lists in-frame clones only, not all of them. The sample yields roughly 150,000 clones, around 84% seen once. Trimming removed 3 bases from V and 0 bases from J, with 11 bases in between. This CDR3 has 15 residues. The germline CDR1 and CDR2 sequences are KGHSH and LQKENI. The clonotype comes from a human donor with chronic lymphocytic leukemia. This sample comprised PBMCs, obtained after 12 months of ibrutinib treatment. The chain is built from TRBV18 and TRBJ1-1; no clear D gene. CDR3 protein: CASSPPAGLNTEAFF. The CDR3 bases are TGTGCCAGCTCACCCCCCGCAGGTTTGAACACTGAAGCTTTCTTT.